This T cell receptor beta chain was identified in a study of cytomegalovirus exposure and HLA in healthy donors. Study-wide results and limits: Sequencing artifact likely explains a cluster of highly shared sequence variants. Later analysis suggested most CMV-associated TCR beta chains were HLA-restricted. Immune exposure information comprised only CMV serostatus.

The CDR3 is 17 residues long. The J segment lost 1 base and the V segment lost 3 bases, leaving 4 bases of the junction unmatched. From germline, CDR1 is SGHRS and CDR2 YFSETQ. Worth noting for this clone: The antigen is unknown.

The primer mix had 60 Vbeta and 13 Jbeta primers. In the original analysis: In a later analysis, of 84 million or so unique beta chains, roughly 10 million appeared in at least two donors. Measured with immunoSEQ multiplex PCR; TCRdb has only the in-frame clones, and not every one. V, J and clone size derive from that table, while D and trimming were established from the DNA sequence. The sample lists 170,000 or so clones, 80% to 85% seen once, with over 1.5% in the top ten. This TCR was sampled from a man between 45 and 60 years old in good health and CMV-seronegative. The chain recombines TRBV5-1 with TRBJ2-6, with 10 bases identical to TRBD1. The sequencing input was PBMCs. CDR3: CASSSGQGRSGANVLTF. The DNA of the CDR3 is TGCGCCAGCAGCTCGGGACAGGGGCGATCTGGGGCCAACGTCCTGACTTTC.